The rows below give T cell receptor beta chains drawn from one sample of a study of blood T cell repertoires in COVID-19. Clones were sequenced by immunoSEQ multiplex PCR, and TCRdb holds only the in-frame ones, with some missing. The sample shows around 99,000 clones, approximately 79% of them seen only once. Sample: peripheral blood. The receptor source for this set is a woman aged 80 or over with active or convalescent COVID-19. The CDR3 runs from the conserved cysteine through the conserved F or W. D genes are given only for firm matches. Expanded clones are given a class, and other clones once, few, many or no size at all.

size | J | D | V | length | DNA | CDR3
. | TRBJ2-7 | . | TRBV4-1 | 17 | TGCGCCAGCAGCCAAGATCACAGGGACCCTCGGGCCTACGAGCAGTACTTC | CASSQDHRDPRAYEQYF
. | TRBJ2-2 | . | TRBV19 | 17 | TGTGCCAGTACTCGGCGCGTGGCTAGCGCGAACACCGGGGAGCTGTTTTTT | CASTRRVASANTGELFF
. | TRBJ2-1 | . | TRBV6-2/TRBV6-3 | 16 | TGTGCCAGCAGTTATAGGGACTTCGCCCAAGGAAGAGAGCAGTTCTTC | CASSYRDFAQGREQFF
. | TRBJ2-5 | . | TRBV30 | 13 | TGTGCCTGGAGTGTACGCGAACGTGAGACCCAGTACTTC | CAWSVRERETQYF
. | TRBJ1-5 | TRBD1 | TRBV6-5 | 14 | TGTGCCAGCAGCATGACAGGGGGCGGGCAGCCCCAGCATTTT | CASSMTGGGQPQHF
. | TRBJ2-5 | TRBD1 | TRBV9 | 15 | TGTGCCAGCAGCGTAGAGGGGGCGAGGTCGGAGACCCAGTACTTC | CASSVEGARSETQYF
. | TRBJ2-7 | . | TRBV11-2 | 13 | TGTGCCAGCAGCCCTTGGGGCGTCCACGAGCAGTACTTC | CASSPWGVHEQYF
. | TRBJ1-1 | . | TRBV29-1 | 13 | TGCAGCGTTTATGGGACTGGGAACACTGAAGCTTTCTTT | CSVYGTGNTEAFF
. | TRBJ2-2 | TRBD2 | TRBV11-2 | 17 | TGTGCCAGCAGCTTAGGGGATAGCGGGAGGCGCCCCGGGGAGCTGTTTTTT | CASSLGDSGRRPGELFF
. | TRBJ2-2 | . | TRBV7-9 | 16 | TGTGCCAGCAGCTTTGTGGGGCAGACGAACACCGGGGAGCTGTTTTTT | CASSFVGQTNTGELFF
once | TRBJ2-2 | . | TRBV9 | 16 | TGTGCCAGCAGCGTAGACTTTAGCGGACTTACCGGGGAGCTGTTTTTT | CASSVDFSGLTGELFF
. | TRBJ2-1 | TRBD2 | TRBV18 | 16 | TGTGCCAGCTCACCAGGGAGACTAGCGGGATCCAATGAGCAGTTCTTC | CASSPGRLAGSNEQFF
. | TRBJ1-1 | . | TRBV7-9 | 14 | TGTGCCAGCAGCTTAGACCAGACAGCATCCGAAGCTTTCTTT | CASSLDQTASEAFF
once | TRBJ2-5 | TRBD2 | TRBV12-3/TRBV12-4 | 13 | TGTGCCAGCACCCGGGGACTAGAAGAGACCCAGTACTTC | CASTRGLEETQYF
. | TRBJ2-2 | . | TRBV6-5 | 14 | TGTGCCAGCAGACAGGTTGCGAACACCGGGGAGCTGTTTTTT | CASRQVANTGELFF
. | TRBJ2-2 | TRBD2 | TRBV5-1 | 16 | TGTGCCAGCAGCTTTGGGGCGGGAGATAACACCGGGGAGCTGTTTTTT | CASSFGAGDNTGELFF
. | TRBJ1-1 | TRBD1 | TRBV7-2 | 15 | TGTGCCAGCAGCTCTACGCACGCCCGGGACAGCGAAGCTTTCTTT | CASSSTHARDSEAFF
few | TRBJ2-2 | TRBD2 | TRBV9 | 16 | TGTGCCAGCAGCGTAGGAGCTCTAGCGGTGTCCGGGGAGCTGTTTTTT | CASSVGALAVSGELFF
. | TRBJ2-7 | TRBD2 | TRBV27 | 15 | TGTGCCAGCAGTCCCTTTGCGGGAGTCGCCTACGAGCAGTACTTC | CASSPFAGVAYEQYF
few | TRBJ2-2 | . | TRBV29-1 | 12 | TGCAGCGTGGCGCAGGGTCCCGGGGAGCTGTTTTTT | CSVAQGPGELFF
. | TRBJ1-2 | . | TRBV18 | 15 | TGTGCCAGCTCCATCAGTTCAGGAAATAACTATGGCTACACCTTC | CASSISSGNNYGYTF
few | TRBJ2-7 | . | TRBV28 | 13 | TGTGCCAGCAGTTTACAGGTTTCCCACGAGCAGTACTTC | CASSLQVSHEQYF
. | TRBJ2-1 | TRBD2 | TRBV4-1 | 18 | TGCGCCAGCAGCCGCCTACTAGCGGGACCCGGGGGGTACAATGAGCAGTTCTTC | CASSRLLAGPGGYNEQFF
. | TRBJ2-7 | . | TRBV2 | 14 | TGTGCCAGCAGTATGGCCGGGAAAAACTACGAGCAGTACTTC | CASSMAGKNYEQYF
. | TRBJ2-5 | . | TRBV19 | 17 | TGTGCCAGTAGTACGTCAACAACCTGGAGTGAAGGGGGGACCCAGTACTTC | CASSTSTTWSEGGTQYF
. | TRBJ2-3 | . | TRBV9 | 14 | TGTGCCAGCAGCGTAGAGAAGCACCCAGATACGCAGTATTTT | CASSVEKHPDTQYF
. | TRBJ2-3 | . | TRBV19 | 15 | TGTGCCAGTAGCAGGACTTGGGAGGAAACAGATACGCAGTATTTT | CASSRTWEETDTQYF
. | TRBJ2-7 | TRBD2 | TRBV2 | 14 | TGTGCCAGCAGCGGACTAGCGGGAGGAGGAGAGCAGTACTTC | CASSGLAGGGEQYF
. | TRBJ1-6 | TRBD1 | TRBV9 | 16 | TGTGCCAGCAGCTTAACCGGGACAGGGGACGGATCACCCCTCCACTTT | CASSLTGTGDGSPLHF
. | TRBJ2-7 | . | TRBV21-1 | 17 | TGTGCCAGCAGCAAAGTGAGTTTTTGGACAGAGGTCTACGAGCAGTACTTC | CASSKVSFWTEVYEQYF
. | TRBJ2-5 | TRBD2 | TRBV10-3 | 15 | TGTGCCATCAGTGAACTAGCGGGAGGCGGAGAGACCCAGTACTTC | CAISELAGGGETQYF
. | TRBJ2-7 | TRBD2 | TRBV10-3 | 14 | TGTGCCATCAGTAGCGGGATGTTTGGGAACGAGCAGTACTTC | CAISSGMFGNEQYF
. | TRBJ2-7 | . | TRBV12-3/TRBV12-4 | 12 | TGTGCCAGCAGTTCACGTCGGGTCGAGCAGTACTTC | CASSSRRVEQYF
. | TRBJ1-4 | TRBD1 | TRBV18 | 14 | TGTGCCAGCTCATCGACAGGGGAAGGTGAAAAACTGTTTTTT | CASSSTGEGEKLFF
. | TRBJ2-7 | TRBD1 | TRBV5-8 | 16 | TGTGCCAGCAGCTTCCTCCCGGGACAGCGAGCCTACGAGCAGTACTTC | CASSFLPGQRAYEQYF
once | TRBJ1-2 | TRBD1 | TRBV7-3 | 13 | TGTGCCAGCAGCTCCCAGACAGGGCTGGGCTACACCTTC | CASSSQTGLGYTF
once | TRBJ2-2 | . | TRBV7-7 | 15 | TGTGCTAGCAGTCAATTCAGGGGTGGGGCCGGGGAGCTGTTTTTT | CASSQFRGGAGELFF
. | TRBJ2-3 | TRBD2 | TRBV7-3 | 15 | TGTGCCAGCAGCTTAAAGAGCGGGAGTGCAGATACGCAGTATTTT | CASSLKSGSADTQYF
. | TRBJ2-7 | . | TRBV2 | 11 | TGTGCCAGCACCTTCCGACAGAGGCAGTACTTC | CASTFRQRQYF
. | TRBJ2-3 | TRBD1 | TRBV6-5 | 15 | TGTGCCAGCAGCAGACAGGGGCCCGTCACAGATACGCAGTATTTT | CASSRQGPVTDTQYF
few | TRBJ1-1 | . | TRBV6-1 | 14 | TGTGCCAGCAGTGAATTGGCAGGGAAGACTGAAGCTTTCTTT | CASSELAGKTEAFF
once | TRBJ2-1 | TRBD2 | TRBV20-1 | 15 | TGCAGTGCTAGTGGCCTAGCGGGCTCCTACAATGAGCAGTTCTTC | CSASGLAGSYNEQFF
. | TRBJ2-3 | TRBD2 | TRBV7-8 | 16 | TGTGCCAGCAGCTTTTATCGGACTAGCGGCCCAGATACGCAGTATTTT | CASSFYRTSGPDTQYF
. | TRBJ2-3 | TRBD1 | TRBV5-6 | 15 | TGTGCCAGCAGCCTGAGGGGGCTGGGCACAGATACGCAGTATTTT | CASSLRGLGTDTQYF
. | TRBJ2-7 | . | TRBV2 | 16 | TGTGCCAGCAGTGAAAACAGGGCATCAAGGGCCTACGAGCAGTACTTC | CASSENRASRAYEQYF
. | TRBJ2-7 | . | TRBV28 | 13 | TGTGCCAGCACGCCCCCGGTCTCCTACGAGCAGTACTTC | CASTPPVSYEQYF
. | TRBJ2-2 | TRBD2 | TRBV3-1/TRBV3-2 | 17 | TGTGCCAGCAGCCAATTTAGCGGGAGGACGAACACCGGGGAGCTGTTTTTT | CASSQFSGRTNTGELFF
. | TRBJ2-3 | . | TRBV11-3 | 11 | TGTGCCAGCAGCTTCTCGGATACGCAGTATTTT | CASSFSDTQYF
. | TRBJ2-7 | . | TRBV7-2 | 14 | TGTGCCAGCAGCTTAAGGACTGAGTCCTACGAGCAGTACTTC | CASSLRTESYEQYF
once | TRBJ1-2 | TRBD1 | TRBV10-3 | 15 | TGTGCCATCAGTGAGTCGGGACAGGCAAACTATGGCTACACCTTC | CAISESGQANYGYTF
few | TRBJ1-2 | . | TRBV6-5 | 14 | TGTGCCAGCAGTTTACAGGGTGGTTCCTATGGCTACACCTTC | CASSLQGGSYGYTF
. | TRBJ2-5 | TRBD1 | TRBV6-5 | 13 | TGTGCCAGCGACGACACAGGGGCGGAGACCCAGTACTTC | CASDDTGAETQYF
. | TRBJ1-3 | . | TRBV7-2 | 14 | TGTGCCAGCAGGCTTGAGGGGGTTGAGAACACCATATATTTT | CASRLEGVENTIYF
. | TRBJ1-6 | . | TRBV6-5 | 14 | TGTGCCAGCAGTTACTCGCCGGGTAATTCACCCCTCCACTTT | CASSYSPGNSPLHF
. | TRBJ2-1 | TRBD2 | TRBV13 | 15 | TGTGCCAGCAGCCCCAGCGGGAGTTGGGATAATGAGCAGTTCTTC | CASSPSGSWDNEQFF